These T cell receptor beta chains were read from a single sample in a study of CD4 T cells in relation to SARS-CoV-2 and coronaviruses. Profiling relied on immunoSEQ multiplex PCR, and the TCRdb table lists in-frame clones only, not all of them. The table shows about 19,000 clones, with around four fifths occurring only once. The antigens these receptors bind are not known. Sequenced input: CD4+ T cells from PBMCs, cultured in vitro. Receptors were obtained from a human donor in good health. CDR3s include the opening cysteine and the closing phenylalanine or tryptophan. A D gene is named only where the DNA matches it firmly. The size entry is marked missing in some rows and otherwise reads once, few, many or a size class.

D gene	V gene	J gene	clone size	CDR3 protein	CDR3 DNA
TRBD2	TRBV18	TRBJ2-5	-	CASYSGGVQETQYF	TGTGCCAGCTATAGCGGGGGGGTCCAAGAGACCCAGTACTTC
TRBD2	TRBV7-6	TRBJ2-1	-	CASSFLGAGGTYNEQFF	TGTGCCAGCAGCTTTCTTGGTGCGGGAGGGACTTACAATGAGCAGTTCTTC
-	TRBV5-1	TRBJ2-3	-	CASSLGGWTDTQYF	TGCGCCAGCAGCTTGGGGGGGTGGACAGATACGCAGTATTTT
TRBD1	TRBV2	TRBJ1-2	few	CASSGPGQLLYTF	TGTGCCAGCAGTGGGCCGGGACAGCTTCTCTACACCTTC
-	TRBV4-3	TRBJ2-7	-	CASSPQASPSYEQYF	TGCGCCAGCAGCCCCCAGGCCTCCCCCTCCTACGAGCAGTACTTC
TRBD1	TRBV28	TRBJ1-5	-	CASSLTGGLQPQHF	TGTGCCAGCAGTTTGACAGGGGGCTTGCAGCCCCAGCATTTT
-	TRBV19	TRBJ1-1	-	CASHRGDEAFF	TGTGCCAGTCATCGCGGGGATGAAGCTTTCTTT
-	TRBV6-2/TRBV6-3	TRBJ1-2	-	CASSKGLFPAYGYTF	TGTGCCAGCAGTAAGGGACTTTTCCCGGCGTATGGCTACACCTTC
TRBD2	TRBV19	TRBJ2-5	-	CASSETGGETQYF	TGTGCCAGTTCGGAGACGGGGGGTGAGACCCAGTACTTC
-	TRBV7-3	TRBJ2-2	-	CASKPDREGPGELFF	TGTGCCAGCAAACCCGACAGGGAGGGTCCCGGGGAGCTGTTTTTT
-	TRBV7-8	TRBJ2-1	-	CASSFRQSSYNEQFF	TGTGCCAGCAGCTTTCGACAGAGCTCCTACAATGAGCAGTTCTTC